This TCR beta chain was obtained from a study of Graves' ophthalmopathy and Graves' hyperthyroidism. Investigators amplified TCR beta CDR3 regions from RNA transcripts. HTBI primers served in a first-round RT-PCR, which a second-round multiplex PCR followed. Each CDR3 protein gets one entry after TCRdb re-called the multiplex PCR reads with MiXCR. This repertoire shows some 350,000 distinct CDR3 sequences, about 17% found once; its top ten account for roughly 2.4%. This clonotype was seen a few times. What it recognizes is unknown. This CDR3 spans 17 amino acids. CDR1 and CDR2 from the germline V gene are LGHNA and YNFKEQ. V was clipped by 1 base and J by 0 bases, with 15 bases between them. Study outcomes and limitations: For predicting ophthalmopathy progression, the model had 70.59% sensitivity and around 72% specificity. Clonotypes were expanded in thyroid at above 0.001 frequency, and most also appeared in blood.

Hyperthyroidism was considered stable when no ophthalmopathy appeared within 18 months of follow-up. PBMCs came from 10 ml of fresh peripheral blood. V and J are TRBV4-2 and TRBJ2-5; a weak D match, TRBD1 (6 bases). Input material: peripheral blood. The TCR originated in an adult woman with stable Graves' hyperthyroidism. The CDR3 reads CASSQGLGQGYQETQYF. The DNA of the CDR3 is TGTGCCAGCAGCCAAGGGTTGGGACAAGGATACCAAGAGACCCAGTACTTC.